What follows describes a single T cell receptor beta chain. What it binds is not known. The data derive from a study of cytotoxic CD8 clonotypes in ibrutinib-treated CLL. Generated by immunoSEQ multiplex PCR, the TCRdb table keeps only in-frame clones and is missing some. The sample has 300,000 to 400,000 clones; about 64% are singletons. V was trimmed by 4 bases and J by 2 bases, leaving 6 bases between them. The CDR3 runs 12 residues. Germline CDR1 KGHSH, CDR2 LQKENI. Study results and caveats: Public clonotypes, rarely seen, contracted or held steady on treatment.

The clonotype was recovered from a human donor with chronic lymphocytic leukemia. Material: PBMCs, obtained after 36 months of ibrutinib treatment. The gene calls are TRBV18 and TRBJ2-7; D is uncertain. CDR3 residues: CASSHGTYEQYF. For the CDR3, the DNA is TGTGCCAGCTCACACGGTACCTACGAGCAGTACTTC.